This T cell receptor (beta chain) stems from a study of T cells after yellow fever vaccination. In the study overall: Those fractions that held only low numbers of cells were prepared using the SMART-Seq v4 Ultra Low Input RNA kit. Broader study findings: Subsequent booster samples again held most clones from primary vaccination (96% CD4, about 85% CD8). FACS-sorted repertoires could contain abundant clonotypes contaminating from the bulk population. Researchers report a weaker secondary response that nonetheless peaked faster, day 5 versus 15.

This clonotype was recorded at least ten times. Its antigen is not identified. TCRdb reprocessed the 5' RACE reads via MiXCR and lists one record per CDR3 protein. This table holds about 110,000 distinct CDR3 sequences, roughly 8.4% found once. This CDR3 has 12 amino acids. Germline assignment: CDR1 SQVTM and CDR2 ANQGSEA. With 5 bases removed from V and 7 bases from J, the gap between germline ends came to 11 bases. This specimen consisted of CD8+ T cells sorted from PBMCs, obtained 45 days after the yellow fever booster vaccination. The chain is built from TRBV29-1 and TRBJ2-2; perhaps TRBD2 as D (5 bases). The clonotype comes from a young man who received the YFV17D yellow fever vaccine. The CDR3 DNA is TGCAGCGTTTTAATGGCGGGCGGGGAGCTGTTTTTT. Translation gives CSVLMAGGELFF.